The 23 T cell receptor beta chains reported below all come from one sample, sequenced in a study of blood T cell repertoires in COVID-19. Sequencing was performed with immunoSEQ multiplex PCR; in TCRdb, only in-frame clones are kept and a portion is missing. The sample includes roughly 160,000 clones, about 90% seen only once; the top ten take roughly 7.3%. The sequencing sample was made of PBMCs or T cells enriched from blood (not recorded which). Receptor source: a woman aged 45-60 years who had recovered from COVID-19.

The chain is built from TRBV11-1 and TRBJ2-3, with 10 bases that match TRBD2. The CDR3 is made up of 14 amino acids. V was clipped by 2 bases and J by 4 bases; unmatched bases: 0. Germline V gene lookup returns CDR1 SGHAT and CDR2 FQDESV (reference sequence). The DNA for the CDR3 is TGTGCCAGCAGCTTACTAGCGGGAGCAGATACGCAGTATTTT. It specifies CASSLLAGADTQYF.

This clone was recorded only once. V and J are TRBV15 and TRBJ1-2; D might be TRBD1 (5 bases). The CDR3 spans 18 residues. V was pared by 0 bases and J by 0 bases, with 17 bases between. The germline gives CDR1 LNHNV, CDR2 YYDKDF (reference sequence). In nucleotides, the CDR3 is TGTGCCACCAGCAGAGATAGGGGTGAGGGACTTGCTAACTATGGCTACACCTTC. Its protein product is CATSRDRGEGLANYGYTF.

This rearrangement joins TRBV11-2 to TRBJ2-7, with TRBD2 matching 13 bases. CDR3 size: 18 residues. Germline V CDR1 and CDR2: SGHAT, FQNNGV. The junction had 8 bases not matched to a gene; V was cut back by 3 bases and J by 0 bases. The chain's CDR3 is CASSFQRTSGSSSYEQYF. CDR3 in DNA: TGTGCCAGCAGCTTTCAGAGGACTAGCGGGAGCTCCTCCTACGAGCAGTACTTC.

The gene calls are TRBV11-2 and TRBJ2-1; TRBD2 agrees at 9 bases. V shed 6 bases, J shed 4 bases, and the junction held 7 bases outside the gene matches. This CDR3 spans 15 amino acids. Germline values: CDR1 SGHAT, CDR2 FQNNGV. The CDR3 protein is CASSLSSGAYNEQFF. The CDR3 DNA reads TGTGCCAGCAGTTTATCTAGCGGGGCATACAATGAGCAGTTCTTC.

CDR3 sequence reads: CASSFKAGGTYNEQFF. The CDR3 DNA reads as TGCGCCAGCAGCTTCAAAGCGGGAGGGACCTACAATGAGCAGTTCTTC. This rearrangement joins TRBV5-1 to TRBJ2-1; 10 positions match TRBD2. Germline trimming cut 2 bases from V and 2 bases from J; bases unmatched to any gene: 4. This CDR3 is built from 16 residues. The V gene's germline CDR1 is SGHRS and CDR2 YFSETQ.

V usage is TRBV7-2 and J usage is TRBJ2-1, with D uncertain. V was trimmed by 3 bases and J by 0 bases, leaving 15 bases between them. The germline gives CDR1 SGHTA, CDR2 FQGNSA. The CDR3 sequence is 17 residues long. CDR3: CASSFVNWWSSYNEQFF. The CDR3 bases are TGTGCCAGCAGCTTCGTTAATTGGTGGAGCTCCTACAATGAGCAGTTCTTC.

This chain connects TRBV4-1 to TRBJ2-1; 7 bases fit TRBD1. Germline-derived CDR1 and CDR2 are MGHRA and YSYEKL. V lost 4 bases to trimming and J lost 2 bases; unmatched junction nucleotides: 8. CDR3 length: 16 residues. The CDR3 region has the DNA TGCGCCAGCAGCCGCCCGACAGGGTCTACCTACAATGAGCAGTTCTTC. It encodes CASSRPTGSTYNEQFF.

This CDR3 reads CASSFIGTGTSYEQYF. The CDR3 coding sequence is TGTGCCAGCAGCTTCATCGGGACAGGAACCTCCTACGAGCAGTACTTC. The genes are TRBV2 and TRBJ2-7; 8 bases line up with TRBD1. The length of the CDR3 is 16 residues. V was clipped by 6 bases and J by 0 bases; unmatched bases: 10. Looked up from germline, CDR1 is SNHLY and CDR2 is FYNNEI.

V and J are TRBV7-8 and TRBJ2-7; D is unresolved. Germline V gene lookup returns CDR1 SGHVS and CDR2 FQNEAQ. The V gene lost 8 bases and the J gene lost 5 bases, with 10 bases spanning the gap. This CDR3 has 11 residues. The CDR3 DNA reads TGTGCCAGCTCCAGACTTGACGAGCAGTACTTC. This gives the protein CASSRLDEQYF.

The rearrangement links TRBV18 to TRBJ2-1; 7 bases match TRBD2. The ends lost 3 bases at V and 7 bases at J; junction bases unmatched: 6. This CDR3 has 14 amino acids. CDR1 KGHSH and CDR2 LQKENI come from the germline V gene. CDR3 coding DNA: TGTGCCAGCTCACCCCTAGCGGTTAGTAATGAGCAGTTCTTC. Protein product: CASSPLAVSNEQFF.

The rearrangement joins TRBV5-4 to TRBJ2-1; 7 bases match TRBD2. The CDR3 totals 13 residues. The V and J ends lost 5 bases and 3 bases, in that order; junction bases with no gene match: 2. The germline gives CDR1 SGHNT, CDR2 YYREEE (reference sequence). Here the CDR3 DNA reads TGTGCCAGCAGAGCGGGAAGCTACAATGAGCAGTTCTTC. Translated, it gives CASRAGSYNEQFF. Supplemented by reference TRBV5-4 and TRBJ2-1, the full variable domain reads ETGVTQSPTHLIKTRGQQVTLRCSSQSGHNTVSWYQQALGQGPQFIFQYYREEENGRGNFPPRFSGLQFPNYSSELNVNALELDDSALYLCASRAGSYNEQFFGPGTRLTVL.

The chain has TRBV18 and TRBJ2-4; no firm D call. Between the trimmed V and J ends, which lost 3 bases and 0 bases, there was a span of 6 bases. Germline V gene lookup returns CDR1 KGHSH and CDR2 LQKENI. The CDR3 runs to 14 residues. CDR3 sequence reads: CASSPSLAKNIQYF. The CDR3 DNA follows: TGTGCCAGCTCACCTTCCCTAGCCAAAAACATTCAGTACTTC.

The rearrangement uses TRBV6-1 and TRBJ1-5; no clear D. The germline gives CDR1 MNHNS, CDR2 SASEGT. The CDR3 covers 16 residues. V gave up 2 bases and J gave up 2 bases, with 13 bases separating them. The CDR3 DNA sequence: TGTGCCAGCAGTGAAATCAGAGGAGGCGGCAATCAGCCCCAGCATTTT. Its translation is CASSEIRGGGNQPQHF.

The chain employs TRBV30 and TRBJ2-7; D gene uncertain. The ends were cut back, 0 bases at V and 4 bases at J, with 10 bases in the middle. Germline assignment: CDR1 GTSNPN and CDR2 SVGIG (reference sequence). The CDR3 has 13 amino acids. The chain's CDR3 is CAWSVLSDYEQYF. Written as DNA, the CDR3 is TGTGCCTGGAGTGTACTATCCGATTACGAGCAGTACTTC.

The DNA of the CDR3 is TGTGCCAGCAGCCGAGTCAGGGCTGGCTACACCTTC. This codes for CASSRVRAGYTF. This rearrangement joins TRBV7-8 to TRBJ1-2, with D tentatively TRBD1 (5 bases). The germline CDR1 and CDR2 sequences are SGHVS and FQNEAQ. V shed 5 bases and J shed 7 bases, with 11 bases lying between them. CDR3 length: 12 residues.

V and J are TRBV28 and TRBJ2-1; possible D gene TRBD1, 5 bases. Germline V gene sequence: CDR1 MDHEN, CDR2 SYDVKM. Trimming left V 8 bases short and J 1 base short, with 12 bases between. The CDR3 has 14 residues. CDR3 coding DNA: TGTGCCAGCCTAGGGGAACGATCCTACAATGAGCAGTTCTTC. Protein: CASLGERSYNEQFF.

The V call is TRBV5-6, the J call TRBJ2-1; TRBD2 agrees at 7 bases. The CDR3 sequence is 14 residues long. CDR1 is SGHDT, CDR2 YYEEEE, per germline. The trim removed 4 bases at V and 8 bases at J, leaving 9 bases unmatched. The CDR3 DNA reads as TGTGCCAGCAGCAGACGGGTGGGAGGGGATGAGCAGTTCTTC. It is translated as CASSRRVGGDEQFF.

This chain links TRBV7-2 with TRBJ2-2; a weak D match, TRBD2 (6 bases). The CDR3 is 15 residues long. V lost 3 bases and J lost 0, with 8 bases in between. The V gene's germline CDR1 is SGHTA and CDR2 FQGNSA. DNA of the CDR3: TGTGCCAGCAGCTTCGGGACTCCGAACACCGGGGAGCTGTTTTTT. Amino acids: CASSFGTPNTGELFF.

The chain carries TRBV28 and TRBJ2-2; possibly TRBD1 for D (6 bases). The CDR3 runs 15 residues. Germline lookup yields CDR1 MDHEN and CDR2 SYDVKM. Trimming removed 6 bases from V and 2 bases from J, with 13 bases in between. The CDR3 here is CASRTTGANTGELFF. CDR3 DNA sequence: TGTGCCAGCAGGACGACAGGTGCCAACACCGGGGAGCTGTTTTTT. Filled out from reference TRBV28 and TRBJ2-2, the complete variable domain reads DVKVTQSSRYLVKRTGEKVFLECVQDMDHENMFWYRQDPGLGLRLIYFSYDVKMKEKGDIPEGYSVSREKKERFSLILESASTNQTSMYLCASRTTGANTGELFFGEGSRLTVL.

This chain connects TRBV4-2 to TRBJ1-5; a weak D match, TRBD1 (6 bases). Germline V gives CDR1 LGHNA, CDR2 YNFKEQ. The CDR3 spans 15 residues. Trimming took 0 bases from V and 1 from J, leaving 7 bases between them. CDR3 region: CASSQDRGSNQPQHF. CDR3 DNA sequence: TGTGCCAGCAGCCAAGATAGGGGGAGCAATCAGCCCCAGCATTTT.

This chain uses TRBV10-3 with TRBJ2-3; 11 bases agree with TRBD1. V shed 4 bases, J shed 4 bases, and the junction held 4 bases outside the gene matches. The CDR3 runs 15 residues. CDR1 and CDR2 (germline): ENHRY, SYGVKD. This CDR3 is CAISGRTGGPDTQYF. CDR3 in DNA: TGTGCCATCAGTGGGAGGACAGGGGGCCCAGATACGCAGTATTTT.

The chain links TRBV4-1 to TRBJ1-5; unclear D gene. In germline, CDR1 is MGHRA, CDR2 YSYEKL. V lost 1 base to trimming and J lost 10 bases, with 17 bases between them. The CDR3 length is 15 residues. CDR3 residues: CASSQGRSPLAPQHF. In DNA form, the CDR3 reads TGCGCCAGCAGCCAAGGAAGATCTCCCCTGGCTCCCCAGCATTTT.

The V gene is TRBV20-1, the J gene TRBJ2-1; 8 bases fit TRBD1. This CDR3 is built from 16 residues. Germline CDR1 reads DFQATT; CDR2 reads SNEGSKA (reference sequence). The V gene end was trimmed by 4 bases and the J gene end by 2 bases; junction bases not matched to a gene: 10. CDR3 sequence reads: CSATEDRAQTYNEQFF. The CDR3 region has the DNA TGCAGTGCTACTGAGGACAGGGCCCAGACCTACAATGAGCAGTTCTTC.